Below are 28 T cell receptor beta chains sequenced from a single sample in a study of technical replicates of blood from a handful of donors. Repertoires were generated with immunoSEQ multiplex PCR, while TCRdb's copy carries only in-frame clones and drops some. Of tens of thousands of clones in the sample, approximately 87% are singletons; the top ten hold 4.6%. Sequenced input: PBMCs. These receptors originate from a human donor in good health. Some clones in this sample may be carry-over from other donors' samples.

The V and J genes are TRBV6-6 and TRBJ1-5; no clear D gene. CDR1 is MNHNY, CDR2 SVGAGI, per germline (reference sequence). This CDR3 comprises 14 residues. The germline V and J ends were trimmed by 6 bases and 2 bases, with 11 bases remaining between them. The CDR3 DNA sequence: TGTGCCAGCAGCCCGCGTGAGGGCAATCAGCCCCAGCATTTT. Its translation: CASSPREGNQPQHF.

The chain links TRBV4-3 to TRBJ2-1, with TRBD2 identical over 9 bases. This CDR3 is 17 amino acids long. Germline CDR1 is LGHNA and CDR2 is YSLEER. The trim removed 2 bases at V and 8 bases at J, leaving 13 bases unmatched. The CDR3 nucleotides are TGCGCCAGCAGCCAAAACATAATAGCGGGGGCCCTCCATGAGCAGTTCTTC. Encoded protein: CASSQNIIAGALHEQFF.

The chain links TRBV9 to TRBJ2-7, with a tentative D call TRBD2 (7 bases). Germline CDR1 reads SGDLS; CDR2 reads YYNGEE. Trimming shortened V by 4 bases and J by 2 bases, and 19 bases separated the two germline ends. CDR3 length equals 16 residues. The CDR3 nucleotides are TGTGCCAGCAGCCCCCTGGGGGCGGGAGCTCCCTACGAGCAGTACTTC. Translating gives CASSPLGAGAPYEQYF.

CDR3 loop: CASTPGQSRRYTF. The CDR3, as DNA: TGTGCCAGCACCCCGGGACAAAGTCGGCGCTACACCTTC. The rearrangement joins TRBV6-5 to TRBJ1-2; TRBD1 is a possible D gene (6 bases). Trimming removed 7 bases at V and 9 bases at J, with 18 bases between. From germline, CDR1 is MNHEY and CDR2 SVGAGI. The length of the CDR3 is 13 residues.

The DNA for the CDR3 is TGTGCCAGCAGTGAGACGACTTTCGGAGGCTACACCTTC. Protein product: CASSETTFGGYTF. The J gene is TRBJ1-2, the V gene TRBV6-1; D unresolved. CDR1 is MNHNS and CDR2 is SASEGT in the germline V gene. V shed 3 bases and J shed 8 bases, with 13 bases lying between them. CDR3 length: 13 amino acids.

In this sample, this clone turned up once. This chain uses TRBV6-1 with TRBJ2-1, with 11 positions matching TRBD1. V was clipped by 7 bases and J by 5 bases; unmatched bases: 7. The CDR3 sequence is 15 residues long. Germline V CDR1 and CDR2: MNHNS, SASEGT. The CDR3: CASTKGGQGDNEQFF. The CDR3, as DNA: TGTGCCAGCACTAAAGGGGGACAGGGGGACAATGAGCAGTTCTTC.

V usage is TRBV2 and J usage is TRBJ1-4; D is possibly TRBD1 (5 bases). V was cut by 2 bases and J by 4 bases, with 11 bases left in between. Germline loops: CDR1 SNHLY, CDR2 FYNNEI. CDR3 length: 15 residues. DNA of the CDR3: TGTGCCAGCAGTGAACTGGGGCAGCTTAATGAAAAACTGTTTTTT. Translation gives CASSELGQLNEKLFF.

CDR3: CASSYSRGTGFEQYF. CDR3 nucleotide sequence: TGTGCCAGCAGTTACTCAAGAGGGACAGGTTTCGAGCAGTACTTC. The chain is built from TRBV6-5 and TRBJ2-7, with 8 positions matching TRBD1. With V trimmed by 0 bases and J by 6 bases, 7 bases remained unmatched. The CDR3 consists of 15 residues. Germline loops: CDR1 MNHEY, CDR2 SVGAGI.

The rearrangement uses TRBV18 and TRBJ2-7; 8 bases match TRBD1. Losses at the gene ends were 2 bases for V and 3 bases for J; bases not matched to a gene: 9. This CDR3 is built from 16 residues. Germline CDR1 reads KGHSH; CDR2 reads LQKENI. CDR3 nucleotides: TGTGCCAGCTCACCAGTGAGACAGGGGAAAGGCTACGAGCAGTACTTC. Protein: CASSPVRQGKGYEQYF.

The chain joins TRBV4-3 to TRBJ1-1; TRBD1 matches 8 bases. The CDR3 runs 13 residues. Germline CDR1 is LGHNA and CDR2 is YSLEER. V shed 2 bases and J 6 bases; nucleotides not matched to a gene: 2. The CDR3 DNA is TGCGCCAGCAGCCAACAGGGGGCGGCTGAAGCTTTCTTT. It encodes CASSQQGAAEAFF.

V and J are TRBV6-5 and TRBJ2-1, with TRBD2 matching over 14 bases. The CDR3 runs 16 residues. Germline V lookup: CDR1 MNHEY, CDR2 SVGAGI. Losses at the gene ends were 4 bases for V and 4 bases for J; bases not matched to a gene: 3. As DNA, the CDR3 is TGTGCCAGCAGTTCCCGGACTAGCGGGGGGTACAATGAGCAGTTCTTC. Encoded protein: CASSSRTSGGYNEQFF.

This clone was seen a single time. This rearrangement joins TRBV11-2 to TRBJ2-7; 9 bases are shared with TRBD2. The CDR3 spans 14 residues. The germline V gene has CDR1 SGHAT and CDR2 FQNNGV. Trimming took 7 bases from V and 7 from J; bases not matched to a gene: 11. The CDR3 here is CASTRTSAVGEQYF. In nucleotides, the CDR3 is TGTGCCAGCACCCGGACTAGCGCGGTTGGGGAGCAGTACTTC.

The gene calls are TRBV19 and TRBJ2-7, with TRBD2 matching 12 bases. The CDR3 spans 15 residues. CDR1 LNHDA and CDR2 SQIVND come from the germline V gene (reference sequence). The junction had 8 bases not matched to a gene; V was cut back by 4 bases and J by 7 bases. CDR3 region: CASSKRLAGDGEQYF. As DNA, the CDR3 is TGTGCCAGTAGTAAGAGACTAGCGGGAGATGGGGAGCAGTACTTC.

The chain uses TRBV7-8 and TRBJ2-1; no clear D gene. The CDR3 has 16 amino acids. Trimming left V 2 bases short and J 5 bases short, with 16 bases between. Germline assignment: CDR1 SGHVS and CDR2 FQNEAQ. The CDR3 reads CASSLNRGLADNEQFF. The CDR3 DNA follows: TGTGCCAGCAGCTTAAATCGAGGATTGGCGGACAATGAGCAGTTCTTC.

CDR3 sequence (DNA): TGCGCCAGCAGCCCCCGGACAGGGGGCTACGAGCAGTACTTC. Translating gives CASSPRTGGYEQYF. The chain carries TRBV4-1 and TRBJ2-7; 10 nucleotides align to TRBD1. V lost 4 bases and J lost 3; bases outside the gene matches: 3. This CDR3 spans 14 amino acids. Germline V CDR1 and CDR2: MGHRA, YSYEKL.

The gene calls are TRBV2 and TRBJ2-1, with a weak D call TRBD2 (6 bases). The CDR3 is 15 amino acids. Per the germline V gene, CDR1 is SNHLY and CDR2 is FYNNEI. The ends were cut back, 9 bases at V and 2 bases at J, with 17 bases in the middle. In DNA, the CDR3 is TGTGCCAGGTCAGGTGGGACTGTGACCTACAATGAGCAGTTCTTC. It specifies CARSGGTVTYNEQFF.

This chain connects TRBV19 to TRBJ2-3, with TRBD1 identical over 10 bases. The CDR3 contains 16 residues. J gave up 1 base and V 4 bases, and 5 bases lay outside the gene matches. Germline loops: CDR1 LNHDA, CDR2 SQIVND (reference sequence). CDR3 nucleotides: TGTGCCAGTAGTACCTCCGGGACAGGGGGCACAGATACGCAGTATTTT. This sequence encodes CASSTSGTGGTDTQYF. Using reference TRBV19 and TRBJ2-3 for the parts outside the CDR3, the full variable domain is DGGITQSPKYLFRKEGQNVTLSCEQNLNHDAMYWYRQDPGQGLRLIYYSQIVNDFQKGDIAEGYSVSREKKESFPLTVTSAQKNPTAFYLCASSTSGTGGTDTQYFGPGTRLTVL.

V and J are TRBV6-5 and TRBJ2-3; 10 bases map to TRBD2. V lost 10 bases, J lost 3 bases, and 10 bases stayed unmatched. The germline V gene has CDR1 MNHEY and CDR2 SVGAGI. The CDR3 length is 15 residues. CDR3 coding DNA: TGTGCCACGAGCCCCGGGACTAGCGCTACAGATACGCAGTATTTT. Translation gives CATSPGTSATDTQYF.

The chain couples TRBV10-3 to TRBJ2-7; 9 bases line up with TRBD1. Germline V CDR1 and CDR2: ENHRY, SYGVKD. The CDR3 runs 17 residues. V lost 2 bases, J lost 5 bases, and 13 bases stayed unmatched. The CDR3 coding sequence is TGTGCCATCAGTGAGAGATGGGCCAGACAGGGGGTTCACGAGCAGTACTTC. Translated, it gives CAISERWARQGVHEQYF.

This clone was recorded once. CDR3: CSSRPSSADTQYF. The CDR3 nucleotides are TGCAGCTCCCGACCTAGTTCCGCAGATACGCAGTATTTT. J is TRBJ2-3 and V is TRBV29-1, with D unclear. V lost 8 bases to trimming and J lost 4 bases, with 16 bases between them. The CDR3 loop spans 13 amino acids. Germline V lookup: CDR1 SQVTM, CDR2 ANQGSEA.

This clone appeared a few times. The V gene is TRBV7-8, the J gene TRBJ2-5; 7 nucleotides align to TRBD1. CDR1 is SGHVS, CDR2 FQNEAQ, per germline. The ends lost 5 bases at V and 5 bases at J; junction bases unmatched: 8. The CDR3 runs 14 residues. This CDR3 reads CASSPSTGLETQYF. In DNA form, the CDR3 reads TGTGCCAGCAGCCCTTCGACAGGGTTGGAGACCCAGTACTTC.

The gene calls are TRBV5-1 and TRBJ2-7; 8 bases are a match to TRBD2. From germline, CDR1 is SGHRS and CDR2 YFSETQ. This CDR3 region has 14 residues. The junction had 7 bases not matched to a gene; V was cut back by 4 bases and J by 4 bases. CDR3 amino acids: CASSLSGSTYEQYF. For the CDR3, the DNA is TGCGCCAGCAGCCTAAGCGGGAGTACGTACGAGCAGTACTTC.

The chain recombines TRBV7-9 with TRBJ1-5, with D unresolved. Trimming took off 5 bases at V and 4 bases at J, with 15 bases between the two ends. CDR1 and CDR2 from the germline V gene are SEHNR and FQNEAQ (reference sequence). The CDR3 length is 15 residues. The CDR3 region has the DNA TGTGCCAGCAGCCCGATGGGGAGCGTGAATCAGCCCCAGCATTTT. It specifies CASSPMGSVNQPQHF.

This rearrangement joins TRBV9 to TRBJ2-7; the D gene is possibly TRBD1 (7 bases). There are 13 residues in the CDR3. V was trimmed by 4 bases and J by 4 bases, leaving 12 bases between them. Looked up from germline, CDR1 is SGDLS and CDR2 is YYNGEE. This CDR3 reads CASSSQGGYEQYF. The CDR3 nucleotides read TGTGCCAGCAGCAGCCAGGGGGGTTACGAGCAGTACTTC.

The rearrangement uses TRBV4-3 and TRBJ2-2; D may be TRBD1 (5 bases). V gave up 4 bases and J gave up 6 bases, with 15 bases separating them. Germline V gene lookup returns CDR1 LGHNA and CDR2 YSLEER. The CDR3 consists of 15 residues. This CDR3 reads CASSRFLQGAGELFF. In DNA form, the CDR3 reads TGCGCCAGCAGCCGATTCCTTCAAGGGGCCGGGGAGCTGTTTTTT.

V is TRBV7-2 and J is TRBJ2-6; D not certain. In germline, CDR1 is SGHTA, CDR2 FQGNSA. This CDR3 has 17 amino acids. Trimming took 1 base from V and 1 from J, leaving 11 bases between them. CDR3 sequence reads: CASSLVGHRSGANVLTF. The CDR3 nucleotides read TGTGCCAGCAGCTTAGTGGGCCATAGATCTGGGGCCAACGTCCTGACTTTC.

V usage is TRBV19 and J usage is TRBJ2-5, with 9 bases lining up with TRBD2. In germline, CDR1 is LNHDA, CDR2 SQIVND (reference sequence). With V trimmed by 6 bases and J by 4 bases, 9 bases remained unmatched. The CDR3 loop spans 15 amino acids. The CDR3 loop reads CASSQVAGALETQYF. In DNA form, the CDR3 reads TGTGCCAGTAGCCAAGTAGCGGGAGCTTTAGAGACCCAGTACTTC.

In this sample, this clone turned up once. The V gene is TRBV12-5, the J gene TRBJ2-6; 7 bases fit TRBD2. The length of the CDR3 is 24 residues. V shed 0 bases, J shed 0 bases, and the junction held 23 bases outside the gene matches. Germline V gives CDR1 LGHNT, CDR2 FRNRAP. The CDR3: CASGLVPRGLFEGTRYSGANVLTF. The CDR3, as DNA: TGTGCTAGTGGTTTGGTACCGCGGGGACTATTTGAGGGAACGAGATACTCTGGGGCCAACGTCCTGACTTTC.